This TCR beta chain was identified in a study of T cells in localized non-small cell lung cancer. Overall study findings and caveats: The study linked higher blood T cell density to longer overall survival. Sequence data derive from only one tumor region, so heterogeneity remains possible. Adjacent uninvolved lung had the highest clonality, suggesting focused antigen responses.

This table comes from immunoSEQ multiplex PCR, and its TCRdb copy is limited to in-frame clones, with some not included. This repertoire shows approximately 81,000 clones, 88% found once; its top ten account for roughly 20%. Worth noting for this clone: Its specificity is not known.

The origin of this receptor is a woman aged 40 to 75 with stage I squamous cell lung carcinoma. This specimen was peripheral blood, taken before any cancer treatment.

CDR3 bases: TGTGCCAGCAGCCCCGCCTCAAACTCTGGAAACACCATATATTTT. Its translation: CASSPASNSGNTIYF. The chain has TRBV7-3 and TRBJ1-3; D unresolved. Germline assignment: CDR1 SGHTA and CDR2 FQGTGA. The CDR3 length is 15 residues. With 5 bases removed from V and 0 bases from J, the gap between germline ends came to 11 bases.